A single sample is the source of the 13 T cell receptor beta chains below, sequenced in a study of shared T cell receptors in the human thymus. Repertoires were generated with immunoSEQ multiplex PCR, while TCRdb's copy carries only in-frame clones and drops some. Of hundreds of thousands of clones in the sample, around 87% are singletons; the top ten hold 0.009% to 0.0095%. These records were also assigned to another study, of human thymus T cells.

Specimen: thymocytes. These receptors originate from a boy under three years old with a congenital heart defect.

The chain combines TRBV27 with TRBJ1-2; weak D call: TRBD1 (6 bases). Germline V gene lookup returns CDR1 MNHEY and CDR2 SMNVEV (reference sequence). This CDR3 has 14 amino acids. The ends were cut back, 3 bases at V and 6 bases at J, with 14 bases in the middle. Written as DNA, the CDR3 is TGTGCCAGCAGTTTGGAACAGGGATCCAATGGCTACACCTTC. Its protein is CASSLEQGSNGYTF.

This chain uses TRBV14 with TRBJ2-2; D may be TRBD2 (6 bases). Deletions cut 1 base from V and 0 bases from J, with 15 bases between. The CDR3 has 18 amino acids. Germline V gives CDR1 SGHDN, CDR2 FVKESK. The CDR3 DNA follows: TGTGCCAGCAGCCAAGGGAACTCGGCTAGCGCGAACACCGGGGAGCTGTTTTTT. Translation: CASSQGNSASANTGELFF.

There are a few counts of this clone. The chain joins TRBV2 to TRBJ2-3; 12 bases map to TRBD2. This CDR3 comprises 16 residues. The junction had 3 bases not matched to a gene; V was cut back by 2 bases and J by 3 bases. Per the germline V gene, CDR1 is SNHLY and CDR2 is FYNNEI. The chain's CDR3 is CASSEKTSGSTDTQYF. The CDR3 bases are TGTGCCAGCAGTGAAAAGACTAGCGGGAGTACAGATACGCAGTATTTT.

The chain's CDR3 is CASTQKRSSYEQYF. CDR3 bases: TGTGCCAGCACGCAAAAGAGGTCCTCCTACGAGCAGTACTTC. The chain recombines TRBV6-5 with TRBJ2-7; D gene unclear. This CDR3 region has 14 residues. V lost 7 bases and J 0 bases, leaving 13 bases between the germline ends. Germline V gives CDR1 MNHEY, CDR2 SVGAGI.

The chain carries TRBV28 and TRBJ1-1; 8 bases match TRBD1. The CDR3 contains 15 residues. Germline lookup yields CDR1 MDHEN and CDR2 SYDVKM. V lost 6 bases and J lost 4; bases outside the gene matches: 10. CDR3 residues: CASSSTGGAGTEAFF. DNA of the CDR3: TGTGCCAGCAGCTCAACAGGGGGAGCAGGCACTGAAGCTTTCTTT.

CDR3 sequence reads: CASSLSDLGDLAGYTF. CDR3 bases: TGTGCCAGCAGCTTGTCCGATCTTGGGGACTTGGCTGGCTACACCTTC. This chain connects TRBV5-6 to TRBJ1-2, with a tentative D call TRBD1 (5 bases). CDR1 is SGHDT, CDR2 YYEEEE, per germline. The CDR3 covers 16 residues. The ends were cut back, 1 base at V and 7 bases at J, with 20 bases in the middle.

The J gene is TRBJ2-1, the V gene TRBV27; 10 bases line up with TRBD2. The CDR3 sequence is 16 residues long. Germline-derived CDR1 and CDR2 are MNHEY and SMNVEV (reference sequence). V shed 5 bases and J 4 bases; nucleotides not matched to a gene: 8. CDR3 sequence: CASSAPGTSDYNEQFF. In DNA form, the CDR3 reads TGTGCCAGCAGTGCCCCCGGGACTAGCGATTACAATGAGCAGTTCTTC.

The rearrangement uses TRBV30 and TRBJ2-1, with 9 bases identical to TRBD1. The V segment lost 2 bases and the J segment 2 bases; nucleotides outside the gene matches: 4. Germline CDR1 and CDR2: GTSNPN and SVGIG (reference sequence). CDR3 length: 15 residues. The CDR3 DNA sequence: TGTGCCTGGAGTACGGGACAGGGAACCTACAATGAGCAGTTCTTC. Encoded protein: CAWSTGQGTYNEQFF. The full variable domain, completed using reference TRBV30 and TRBJ2-1, is SQTIHQWPATLVQPVGSPLSLECTVEGTSNPNLYWYRQAAGRGLQLLFYSVGIGQISSEVPQNLSASRPQDRQFILSSKKLLLSDSGFYLCAWSTGQGTYNEQFFGPGTRLTVL.

V gene TRBV7-2 combines with J gene TRBJ1-2, with a possible D match to TRBD1 (6 bases). The V and J ends lost 1 base and 6 bases respectively, with 15 bases between them. This CDR3 contains 15 residues. Per germline, CDR1 SGHTA and CDR2 FQGNSA. The CDR3 region is CASSLVGRGRDGYTF. The CDR3 region has the DNA TGTGCCAGCAGCTTAGTAGGCAGGGGAAGGGATGGCTACACCTTC. Complete variable domain (other parts from reference TRBV7-2 and TRBJ1-2): GAGVSQSPSNKVTEKGKDVELRCDPISGHTALYWYRQSLGQGLEFLIYFQGNSAPDKSGLPSDRFSAERTGGSVSTLTIQRTQQEDSAVYLCASSLVGRGRDGYTFGSGTRLTVV.

The chain is built from TRBV6-1 and TRBJ2-7, with D possibly matching TRBD2 (5 bases). The V end lost 8 bases, the J end lost 1 base, and 15 bases lay between the germline ends. Germline loops: CDR1 MNHNS, CDR2 SASEGT. The CDR3 is 14 amino acids. The CDR3 sequence: CASSRAVTSYEQYF. CDR3 in DNA: TGTGCCAGCTCTCGAGCGGTGACGTCCTACGAGCAGTACTTC.

The CDR3 region has the DNA TGTGCCAGCAGCCCCCGACAGGGGAACACTGAAGCTTTCTTT. Residues: CASSPRQGNTEAFF. The chain couples TRBV7-9 to TRBJ1-1; 7 nucleotides match TRBD1. J lost 1 base, V lost 5 bases, and 4 bases had no gene match. CDR1 is SEHNR and CDR2 is FQNEAQ in the germline V gene (reference sequence). The CDR3 runs to 14 residues.

This chain connects TRBV4-3 to TRBJ1-6; D is possibly TRBD1 (6 bases). Germline loops: CDR1 LGHNA, CDR2 YSLEER. Deletions cut 1 base from V and 16 bases from J, with 14 bases between. The CDR3 is made up of 13 amino acids. CDR3 nucleotide sequence: TGCGCCAGCAGCCAAGGGCGGACAGACGTGCTCCACTTT. It is translated as CASSQGRTDVLHF.

The chain couples TRBV9 to TRBJ2-3; 11 bases match TRBD2. V gave up 4 bases and J gave up 2 bases; unmatched junction bases: 9. The germline CDR1 and CDR2 sequences are SGDLS and YYNGEE. The CDR3 runs 17 residues. CDR3 sequence reads: CASSPTTSGDPTDTQYF. The CDR3 DNA sequence: TGTGCCAGCAGCCCGACGACTAGCGGGGACCCCACAGATACGCAGTATTTT.